A selection of T cell receptor beta chains follows, all from one sample in a study of control samples from healthy donors and cancer patients. The assay was immunoSEQ multiplex PCR, and TCRdb's table has in-frame clones only and misses some. This table has 100,000 to 150,000 clones, 89% appearing once. The sequencing input was PBMCs. The receptor source for this set is a man aged 50-59 years with head and neck cancer. The CDR3 runs from the conserved cysteine through the conserved F or W. The D gene is left open where the match is weak. Expanded clones get a size class; other rows say once, few or many, or leave the size out.

TRBV23-1	TRBJ1-3	.	15	.	CASSQTGDIGNTIYF	TGCGCCAGCAGTCAAACGGGGGACATCGGAAACACCATATATTTT
TRBV5-1	TRBJ1-1	.	16	.	CASSFSTPDLDTEAFF	TGCGCCAGCAGCTTCTCGACACCGGACTTGGACACTGAAGCTTTCTTT
TRBV6-6	TRBJ1-1	.	13	.	CASSYRGDTEAFF	TGTGCCAGCAGTTACAGAGGGGACACTGAAGCTTTCTTT
TRBV3-1/TRBV3-2	TRBJ1-3	few	16	.	CASSQDRGISGNTIYF	TGTGCCAGCAGCCAAGACCGAGGAATCTCTGGAAACACCATATATTTT
TRBV6-4	TRBJ1-1	.	13	.	CASSAQGNTEAFF	TGTGCCAGCAGTGCTCAGGGTAACACTGAAGCTTTCTTT
TRBV24-1	TRBJ2-2	.	12	.	CATVDPTGELFF	TGTGCCACGGTTGATCCGACCGGGGAGCTGTTTTTT
TRBV28	TRBJ2-1	.	14	.	CASQDAGGMNEQFF	TGTGCCAGCCAAGATGCGGGCGGGATGAATGAGCAGTTCTTC
TRBV12-3/TRBV12-4	TRBJ1-2	.	12	.	CASSEEGGGYTF	TGTGCCAGCAGTGAAGAAGGGGGTGGCTACACCTTC
TRBV5-1	TRBJ2-1	.	15	.	CASSLAGHDYNEQFF	TGCGCCAGCAGCTTGGCTGGGCATGACTACAATGAGCAGTTCTTC
TRBV5-1	TRBJ2-5	.	16	.	CASSFSGSLTQETQYF	TGCGCCAGCAGCTTCTCCGGGAGCCTCACGCAAGAGACCCAGTACTTC
TRBV3-1/TRBV3-2	TRBJ1-6	.	17	.	CASSFGRRSSYNSPLHF	TGTGCCAGCAGCTTCGGACGGAGGAGCTCCTATAATTCACCCCTCCACTTT
TRBV3-1/TRBV3-2	TRBJ2-7	.	19	TRBD2	CASSQDRAGTSGLSYEQYF	TGTGCCAGCAGCCAAGATCGTGCCGGGACTAGCGGCCTATCCTACGAGCAGTACTTC
TRBV30	TRBJ1-1	once	12	TRBD1	CAWKQGATEAFF	TGTGCCTGGAAACAGGGGGCGACTGAAGCTTTCTTT
TRBV20-1	TRBJ2-1	.	21	TRBD2	CSASTPVAGKSGTATYHEQFF	TGCAGTGCTAGTACCCCGGTGGCAGGAAAAAGCGGGACCGCGACTTACCATGAGCAGTTCTTC
TRBV11-2	TRBJ2-7	.	14	.	CATSMGQRIGEQYF	TGTGCCACCTCTATGGGACAAAGAATAGGGGAGCAGTACTTC
TRBV7-2	TRBJ1-5	.	13	.	CASTPDLNQPQHF	TGTGCCAGCACCCCCGACCTAAATCAGCCCCAGCATTTT
TRBV2	TRBJ1-2	.	12	TRBD1	CASSKDRSGYTF	TGTGCCAGCAGTAAGGACAGGTCGGGCTACACCTTC
TRBV7-3	TRBJ2-3	.	14	.	CASSRGGGTDTQYF	TGTGCCAGCAGCCGGGGCGGGGGCACAGATACGCAGTATTTT
TRBV7-2	TRBJ2-3	.	12	.	CASSSWTDTQYF	TGTGCCAGCAGCTCCTGGACAGATACGCAGTATTTT
TRBV9	TRBJ2-1	.	14	.	CASSVEGGGDEQFF	TGTGCCAGCAGCGTAGAGGGAGGGGGCGATGAGCAGTTCTTC
TRBV28	TRBJ2-7	few	16	TRBD1	CASSPTGTGESYEQYF	TGTGCCAGTTCCCCTACCGGGACAGGGGAGTCCTACGAGCAGTACTTC
TRBV7-6	TRBJ2-1	.	16	.	CASSLARADPYNEQFF	TGTGCCAGCAGCTTAGCGCGGGCAGACCCTTACAATGAGCAGTTCTTC